This is a list of T cell receptor beta chains from one sample in a study of T cell responses to AZD1222 COVID-19 vaccine. The repertoire was sequenced with immunoSEQ multiplex PCR; TCRdb's copy has only in-frame clones and lacks some. The sample contains 150,000 to 170,000 clones, 80% to 90% of which appear only once. Sequenced here: peripheral blood, sampled on day 0 of MenACWY control vaccination. The receptors were gathered from an adult in good health. The CDR3 runs from the conserved cysteine through the conserved F or W.

j_call v_call cdr3_aa
TRBJ1-1 TRBV7-8 CASNLLSGHTEAFF
TRBJ1-1 TRBV6-5 CASIGTANVAFF
TRBJ2-4 TRBV6-6 CASTGDRGNIQYF
TRBJ2-7 TRBV11-3 CASSLGVVLGEPYEQYF
TRBJ1-3 TRBV27 CASSRRGRNSGNTIYF
TRBJ2-1 TRBV7-9 CASSKGQGAYNEQFF
TRBJ2-2 TRBV27 CASSLATGRGELFF
TRBJ2-2 TRBV30 CAWNTGNTGELFF
TRBJ2-1 TRBV28 CASTWTGRYNEQFF
TRBJ1-5 TRBV7-8 CASSLELPTGGRPQHF
TRBJ2-5 TRBV10-2 CASTSQGMSETQYF
TRBJ2-3 TRBV5-6 CASSLEMGGGGTDTQYF
TRBJ1-2 TRBV11-3 CASSGGSIDYGYTF
TRBJ1-4 TRBV6-5 CASSLDRGANEKLFF
TRBJ1-5 TRBV5-1 CASSLYGNQPQHF
TRBJ1-6 TRBV6-5 CASRDPGSNNSPLHF
TRBJ2-2 TRBV4-2 CASSQDLAGGNTGELFF
TRBJ2-6 TRBV2 CASKRVAGANVLTF
TRBJ1-4 TRBV10-2 CASSGTGINEKLFF
TRBJ1-2 TRBV10-2 CASSESEGLNYGYTF
TRBJ1-6 TRBV6-1 CASSDYNSPLHF
TRBJ1-1 TRBV7-8 CASSLDSGSEAFF
TRBJ2-1 TRBV5-4 CASSFGGNEQFF
TRBJ1-4 TRBV28 CASSLYGVRGDEKLFF
TRBJ1-5 TRBV7-2 CASSSVTGQGQPQHF
TRBJ2-5 TRBV5-1 CASSLTTARAETQYF
TRBJ1-5 TRBV23-1 CASSQSSQPQHF
TRBJ1-1 TRBV6-5 CASSSGTGYTEAFF
TRBJ2-1 TRBV18 CASSPNTIGDNEQFF
TRBJ1-5 TRBV19 CASSASFGQPQHF